This is a list of T cell receptor beta chains from one sample in a study of blood T cell repertoires in COVID-19. The data were produced by immunoSEQ multiplex PCR, yet TCRdb's version contains in-frame clones alone and is incomplete. The sample includes some 320,000 clones, approximately 91% of them seen just once. Material for sequencing was PBMCs or T cells enriched from blood (not recorded which). Receptor source: a woman in her 30s who had been exposed to COVID-19. Both conserved end residues are part of each CDR3. The D gene is left open where the match is weak. Size is stated for part of the rows, as once, few or many counts, or as a class when the clone is expanded.

>TRBV12-5|TRBJ1-1|-|TRBD1|18
CASGLNNGQGKMNTEAFF
TGTGCTAGTGGCCTTAACAATGGACAGGGGAAGATGAACACTGAAGCTTTCTTT
>TRBV7-6|TRBJ2-6|-|TRBD1|15
CASSSTGAGANVLTF
TGTGCCAGCAGCTCTACAGGGGCTGGGGCCAACGTCCTGACTTTC
>TRBV27|TRBJ2-7|-|-|17
CASSLPRWRGFSYEQYF
TGTGCCAGCAGTTTACCTAGGTGGCGGGGATTCTCCTACGAGCAGTACTTC
>TRBV5-1|TRBJ1-1|-|-|13
CASRPDLNTEAFF
TGCGCCAGCAGGCCGGACTTGAACACTGAAGCTTTCTTT
>TRBV3-1/TRBV3-2|TRBJ2-3|-|-|15
CASSLRGTITDTQYF
TGTGCCAGCAGCCTTAGGGGGACAATCACAGATACGCAGTATTTT
>TRBV6-5|TRBJ1-1|-|-|13
CASRSPGGTEAFF
TGTGCCAGCAGATCACCGGGGGGGACTGAAGCTTTCTTT
>TRBV2|TRBJ1-1|-|-|15
CASSVFQGRGTEAFF
TGTGCCAGCAGTGTCTTTCAGGGGAGGGGCACTGAAGCTTTCTTT
>TRBV19|TRBJ1-5|once|-|13
CASTRQGNQPQHF
TGTGCCAGTACTCGGCAGGGCAATCAGCCCCAGCATTTT
>TRBV3-1/TRBV3-2|TRBJ1-1|-|-|13
CASSQSSQTAAFF
TGTGCCAGCAGCCAGTCCAGTCAAACCGCCGCTTTCTTT
>TRBV7-6|TRBJ2-7|-|-|16
CASSLARSSVRYEQYF
TGTGCCAGCAGCTTAGCGCGGTCTAGCGTGCGATACGAGCAGTACTTC
>TRBV30|TRBJ1-1|-|TRBD1|12
CAWGSGGTEAFF
TGTGCCTGGGGCTCAGGGGGCACTGAAGCTTTCTTT
>TRBV4-1|TRBJ1-2|-|TRBD1|15
CASSQAGTGYYGYTF
TGCGCCAGCAGCCAAGCCGGGACAGGTTATTATGGCTACACCTTC
>TRBV6-5|TRBJ2-5|-|TRBD2|16
CASSYSSFGGGETQYF
TGTGCCAGCAGTTACTCGAGCTTTGGGGGAGGGGAGACCCAGTACTTC
>TRBV18|TRBJ1-4|-|-|19
CASSPLLLRTDKEGEKLFF
TGTGCCAGCTCACCACTGTTACTCAGGACAGATAAGGAAGGCGAAAAACTGTTTTTT
>TRBV2|TRBJ1-6|-|TRBD1|14
CASSVQGGRPPLHF
TGTGCCAGCAGTGTACAGGGGGGACGTCCACCCCTCCACTTT
>TRBV3-1/TRBV3-2|TRBJ1-1|-|-|15
CASSQDQAGNTEAFF
TGTGCCAGCAGCCAAGATCAGGCCGGAAACACTGAAGCTTTCTTT
>TRBV14|TRBJ2-1|-|-|13
CASSQVPLSEQFF
TGTGCCAGCAGCCAAGTCCCCTTGAGTGAGCAGTTCTTC
>TRBV7-8|TRBJ1-6|-|-|17
CASSFSPASGRNSPLHF
TGTGCCAGCAGCTTTAGTCCGGCGTCAGGGAGGAATTCACCCCTCCACTTT
>TRBV16|TRBJ2-3|-|-|12
CASSRPAMTQYF
TGTGCCAGCAGCCGGCCCGCCATGACGCAGTATTTT
>TRBV5-8|TRBJ2-7|-|-|14
CASSFRFINYEQYF
TGTGCCAGCAGCTTCCGGTTCATCAACTACGAGCAGTACTTC
>TRBV7-7|TRBJ2-2|-|TRBD1|14
CASSWDRVDGELFF
TGTGCCAGCAGCTGGGACAGGGTTGACGGGGAGCTGTTTTTT
>TRBV19|TRBJ2-7|-|TRBD1|13
CASRGTGGYEQYF
TGTGCCAGTAGGGGGACAGGGGGCTACGAGCAGTACTTC
>TRBV5-1|TRBJ1-2|-|TRBD1|15
CASSPFPQGDYGYTF
TGCGCCAGCAGCCCGTTTCCGCAGGGGGACTATGGCTACACCTTC
>TRBV7-6|TRBJ1-3|-|TRBD1|15
CASSLARDRGNTIYF
TGTGCCAGCAGCTTAGCTAGGGACAGAGGAAACACCATATATTTT
>TRBV7-6|TRBJ2-3|-|TRBD2|16
CASSLEASGGTDTQYF
TGTGCCAGCAGCTTAGAGGCTAGCGGGGGCACAGATACGCAGTATTTT
>TRBV19|TRBJ1-1|-|-|15
CASSTSLGRNTEAFF
TGTGCCAGTAGTACATCGTTGGGCAGGAACACTGAAGCTTTCTTT
>TRBV4-2|TRBJ2-1|-|TRBD1|17
CASSQEMGQGAWNEQFF
TGTGCCAGCAGCCAAGAAATGGGACAGGGGGCTTGGAATGAGCAGTTCTTC
>TRBV7-2|TRBJ2-7|-|-|15
CASSLASGQLYEQYF
TGTGCCAGCAGCTTAGCGTCAGGACAGCTCTACGAGCAGTACTTC
>TRBV7-2|TRBJ1-3|-|-|14
CASRLDRSGNTIYF
TGTGCCAGCAGACTTGACAGGTCCGGAAACACCATATATTTT
>TRBV3-1/TRBV3-2|TRBJ1-1|-|-|19
CASSPIGGGAHWVWTEAFF
TGTGCCAGCAGCCCAATAGGCGGGGGGGCACATTGGGTATGGACTGAAGCTTTCTTT
>TRBV5-1|TRBJ1-2|-|-|14
CASSQGTSNYGYTF
TGCGCCAGCAGCCAGGGGACGTCTAACTATGGCTACACCTTC
>TRBV24-1|TRBJ1-2|-|-|14
CATSESTTNYGYTF
TGTGCCACCAGTGAGAGTACTACTAACTATGGCTACACCTTC
>TRBV7-6|TRBJ2-1|-|-|16
CASSLVMSAAYNEQFF
TGTGCCAGCAGCTTAGTCATGAGCGCGGCCTACAATGAGCAGTTCTTC
>TRBV25-1|TRBJ1-1|-|-|16
CASSFGFPGSFTEAFF
TGTGCCAGCAGTTTTGGGTTTCCGGGGTCGTTCACTGAAGCTTTCTTT
>TRBV25-1|TRBJ1-2|-|-|14
CASSGRGSNYGYTF
TGTGCCAGCAGTGGGCGAGGATCTAACTATGGCTACACCTTC
>TRBV29-1|TRBJ1-2|once|-|11
CSVVDGRGYTF
TGCAGCGTCGTTGACGGGAGGGGCTACACCTTC
>TRBV7-8|TRBJ1-6|-|-|16
CASSLAGRIPNSPLHF
TGTGCCAGCAGCTTAGCAGGCAGGATTCCTAATTCACCCCTCCACTTT
>TRBV12-3/TRBV12-4|TRBJ1-1|-|-|12
CASSFGGAGAFF
TGTGCCAGCAGTTTCGGCGGAGCGGGAGCTTTCTTT
>TRBV28|TRBJ2-2|once|-|17
CASSLWWQILNTGELFF
TGTGCCAGCAGTTTATGGTGGCAGATCTTAAACACCGGGGAGCTGTTTTTT
>TRBV6-5|TRBJ1-4|-|TRBD1|14
CASSRQGLSEKLFF
TGTGCCAGCAGTAGACAGGGGTTGAGTGAAAAACTGTTTTTT
>TRBV6-1|TRBJ1-5|-|-|15
CASSEMSKPNQPQHF
TGTGCCAGCAGTGAAATGAGCAAGCCGAATCAGCCCCAGCATTTT
>TRBV19|TRBJ2-5|-|TRBD2|16
CASSSLAGALGETQYF
TGTGCCAGTAGTAGCCTAGCGGGGGCCTTGGGGGAGACCCAGTACTTC
>TRBV24-1|TRBJ1-3|-|TRBD1|16
CATSDRAGGAGNTIYF
TGTGCCACCAGTGATAGGGCAGGGGGCGCCGGAAACACCATATATTTT
>TRBV13|TRBJ1-1|once|-|14
CASSLGGILTEAFF
TGTGCCAGCAGCTTAGGGGGCATACTTACTGAAGCTTTCTTT
>TRBV18|TRBJ2-3|-|TRBD1|15
CASSPPKGAGDTQYF
TGTGCCAGCTCACCACCTAAGGGGGCGGGAGATACGCAGTATTTT
>TRBV12-3/TRBV12-4|TRBJ1-2|-|TRBD1|13
CASSTGQGYGYTF
TGTGCCAGCAGCACGGGACAGGGGTATGGCTACACCTTC
>TRBV5-1|TRBJ1-1|-|TRBD1|12
CASSPQGTEAFF
TGCGCCAGCAGCCCACAGGGGACTGAAGCTTTCTTT
>TRBV23-1|TRBJ1-3|-|-|15
CASSQLLNSGNTIYF
TGCGCCAGCAGTCAACTGCTAAATAGTGGAAACACCATATATTTT